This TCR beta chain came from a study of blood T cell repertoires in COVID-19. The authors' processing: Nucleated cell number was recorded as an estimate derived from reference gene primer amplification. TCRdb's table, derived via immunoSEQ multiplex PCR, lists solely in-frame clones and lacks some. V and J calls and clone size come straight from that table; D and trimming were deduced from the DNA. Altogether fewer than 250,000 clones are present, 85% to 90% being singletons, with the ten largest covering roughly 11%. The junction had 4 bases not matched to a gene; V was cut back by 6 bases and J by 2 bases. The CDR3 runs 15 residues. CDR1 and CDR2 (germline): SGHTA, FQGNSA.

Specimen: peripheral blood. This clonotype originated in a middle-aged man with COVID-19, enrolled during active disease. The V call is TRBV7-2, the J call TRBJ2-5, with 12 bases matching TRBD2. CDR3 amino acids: CASSPTSGGQETQYF. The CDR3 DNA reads TGTGCCAGCAGTCCCACTAGCGGGGGGCAAGAGACCCAGTACTTC.